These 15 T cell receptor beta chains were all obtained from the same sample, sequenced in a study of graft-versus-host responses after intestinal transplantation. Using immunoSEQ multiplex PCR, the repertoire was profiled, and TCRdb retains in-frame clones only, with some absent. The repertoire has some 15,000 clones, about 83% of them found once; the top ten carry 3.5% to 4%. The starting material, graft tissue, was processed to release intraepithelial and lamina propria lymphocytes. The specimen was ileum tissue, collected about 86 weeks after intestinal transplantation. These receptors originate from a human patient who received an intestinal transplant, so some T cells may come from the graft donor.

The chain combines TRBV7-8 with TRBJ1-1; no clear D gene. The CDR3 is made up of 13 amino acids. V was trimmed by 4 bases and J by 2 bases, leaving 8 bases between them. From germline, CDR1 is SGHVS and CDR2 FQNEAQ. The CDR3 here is CASSSQPNTEAFF. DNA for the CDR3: TGTGCCAGCAGCTCCCAACCAAACACTGAAGCTTTCTTT.

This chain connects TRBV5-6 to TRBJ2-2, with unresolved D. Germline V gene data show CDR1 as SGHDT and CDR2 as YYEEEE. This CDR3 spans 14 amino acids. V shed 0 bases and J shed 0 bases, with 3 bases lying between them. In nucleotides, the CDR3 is TGTGCCAGCAGCTTGGCCTCGAACACCGGGGAGCTGTTTTTT. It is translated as CASSLASNTGELFF. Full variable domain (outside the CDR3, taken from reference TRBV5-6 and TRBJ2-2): DAGVTQSPTHLIKTRGQQVTLRCSPKSGHDTVSWYQQALGQGPQFIFQYYEEEERQRGNFPDRFSGHQFPNYSSELNVNALLLGDSALYLCASSLASNTGELFFGEGSRLTVL.

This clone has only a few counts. CDR3 nucleotide sequence: TGTGCCAGCAGCTTATCAGGGGGAGCTGGAAACACCATATATTTT. It yields the protein CASSLSGGAGNTIYF. The chain joins TRBV7-9 to TRBJ1-3; 7 nucleotides agree with TRBD1. CDR1 and CDR2 (germline): SEHNR, FQNEAQ (reference sequence). The trim removed 2 bases at V and 2 bases at J, leaving 3 bases unmatched. This CDR3 is built from 15 residues.

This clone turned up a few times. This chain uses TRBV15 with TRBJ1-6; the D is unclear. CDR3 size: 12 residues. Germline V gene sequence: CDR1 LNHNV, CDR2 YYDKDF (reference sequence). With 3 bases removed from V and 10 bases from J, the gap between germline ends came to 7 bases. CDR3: CATSSSSSPLHF. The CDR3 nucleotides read TGTGCCACCAGCAGTTCGTCCTCACCCCTCCACTTT.

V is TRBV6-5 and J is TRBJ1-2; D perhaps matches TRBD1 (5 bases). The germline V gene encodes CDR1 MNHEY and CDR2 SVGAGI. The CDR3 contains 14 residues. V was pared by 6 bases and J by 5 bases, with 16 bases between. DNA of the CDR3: TGTGCCAGCAGCCAGGGTCGGCAGGGATATGGCTACACCTTC. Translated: CASSQGRQGYGYTF.

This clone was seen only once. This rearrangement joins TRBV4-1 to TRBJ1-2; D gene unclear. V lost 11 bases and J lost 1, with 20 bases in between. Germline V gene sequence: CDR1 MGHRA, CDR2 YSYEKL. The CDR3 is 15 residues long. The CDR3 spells CASNPDGEINYGYTF. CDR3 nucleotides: TGCGCCTCTAATCCCGATGGGGAAATTAACTATGGCTACACCTTC.

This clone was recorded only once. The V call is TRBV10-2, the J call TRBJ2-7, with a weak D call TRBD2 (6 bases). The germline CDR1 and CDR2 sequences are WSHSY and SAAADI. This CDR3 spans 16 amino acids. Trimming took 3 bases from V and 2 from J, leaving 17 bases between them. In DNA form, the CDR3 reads TGCGCCAGCAGTGAACTAGCACAAAAAATAGCCTACGAGCAGTACTTC. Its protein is CASSELAQKIAYEQYF.

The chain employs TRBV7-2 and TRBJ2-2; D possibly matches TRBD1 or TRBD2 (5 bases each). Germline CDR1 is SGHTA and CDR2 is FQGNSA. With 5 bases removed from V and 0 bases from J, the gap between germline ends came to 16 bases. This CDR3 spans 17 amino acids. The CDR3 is CASSDRQGRTNTGELFF. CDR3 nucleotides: TGTGCCAGCAGCGACCGGCAGGGACGTACGAACACCGGGGAGCTGTTTTTT. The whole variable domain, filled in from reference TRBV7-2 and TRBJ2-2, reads GAGVSQSPSNKVTEKGKDVELRCDPISGHTALYWYRQSLGQGLEFLIYFQGNSAPDKSGLPSDRFSAERTGGSVSTLTIQRTQQEDSAVYLCASSDRQGRTNTGELFFGEGSRLTVL.

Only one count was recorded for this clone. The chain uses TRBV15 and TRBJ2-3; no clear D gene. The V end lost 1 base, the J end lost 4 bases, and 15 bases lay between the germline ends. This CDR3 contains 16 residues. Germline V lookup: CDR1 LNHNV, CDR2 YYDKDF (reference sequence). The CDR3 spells CATSRGVGYPADTQYF. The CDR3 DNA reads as TGTGCCACCAGCAGAGGAGTTGGGTATCCGGCAGATACGCAGTATTTT.

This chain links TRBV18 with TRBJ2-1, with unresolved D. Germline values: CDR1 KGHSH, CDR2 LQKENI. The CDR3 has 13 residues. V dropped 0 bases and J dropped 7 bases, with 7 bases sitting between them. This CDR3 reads CASSPPSRNEQFF. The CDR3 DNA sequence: TGTGCCAGCTCACCACCGTCAAGGAATGAGCAGTTCTTC.

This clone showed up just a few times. Written as DNA, the CDR3 is TGTGCCAGCAGGGGACAGGTAGACACCGGGGAGCTGTTTTTT. Translated: CASRGQVDTGELFF. This chain connects TRBV19 to TRBJ2-2; 8 bases align to TRBD1. Per the germline V gene, CDR1 is LNHDA and CDR2 is SQIVND (reference sequence). The length of the CDR3 is 14 residues. V gave up 9 bases and J gave up 3 bases; unmatched junction bases: 6.

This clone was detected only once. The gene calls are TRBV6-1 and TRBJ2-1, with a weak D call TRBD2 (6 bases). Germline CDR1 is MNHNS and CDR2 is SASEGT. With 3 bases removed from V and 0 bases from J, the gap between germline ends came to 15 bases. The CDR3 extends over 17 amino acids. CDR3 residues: CASSEAIADSSYNEQFF. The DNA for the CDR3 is TGTGCCAGCAGTGAGGCAATAGCGGATAGCTCCTACAATGAGCAGTTCTTC.

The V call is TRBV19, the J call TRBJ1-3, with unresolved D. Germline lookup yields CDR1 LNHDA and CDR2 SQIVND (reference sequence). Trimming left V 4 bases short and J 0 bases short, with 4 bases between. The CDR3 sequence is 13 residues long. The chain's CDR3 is CASSKSSGNTIYF. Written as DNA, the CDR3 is TGTGCCAGTAGTAAGAGCTCTGGAAACACCATATATTTT.

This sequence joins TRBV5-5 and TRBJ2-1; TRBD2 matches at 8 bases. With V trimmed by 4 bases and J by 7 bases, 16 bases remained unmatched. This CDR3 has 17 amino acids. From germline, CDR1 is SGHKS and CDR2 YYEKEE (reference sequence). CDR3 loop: CASSPVPGLGERNEQFF. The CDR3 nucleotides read TGTGCCAGCAGCCCCGTCCCGGGACTAGGGGAGAGGAATGAGCAGTTCTTC.

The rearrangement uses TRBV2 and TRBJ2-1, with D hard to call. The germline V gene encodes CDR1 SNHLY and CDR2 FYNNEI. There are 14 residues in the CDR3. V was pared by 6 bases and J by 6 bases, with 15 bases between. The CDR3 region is CASRAGSSGNEQFF. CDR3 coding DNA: TGTGCCAGCAGAGCTGGGTCATCGGGCAATGAGCAGTTCTTC.